This entry lists 20 T cell receptor beta chains sequenced from one sample in a study of T-cell memory formation after mild COVID-19 (dated by TCRdb to the early 2020s). Library method: 5' RACE. TCRdb records Illumina NovaSeq 6000 as the sequencer. TCRdb cleaned the public reads at Q25 with fastp, built clones with MiXCR and kept in-frame beta chains. For every CDR3 protein sequence, its rows merge into one entry that carries the most common genes and DNA. In all, the sample holds roughly 350,000 distinct CDR3 sequences, and 28% of those were seen once. The ten most abundant clones make up 13% of the sample. What was sequenced was PBMCs or a T cell subset sorted from them (not recorded which). All receptors derive from an adult woman who had mild COVID-19 (a few samples of this study predate the infection). The sample titles of this study are shuffled in the database, so cell type and time point are left out; the donor was told from shared clones.

This clonotype was counted at least ten times. The J gene is TRBJ2-1, the V gene TRBV24-1, with D possibly matching TRBD1 (5 bases). The CDR3 length is 13 residues. CDR1 is KGHDR and CDR2 is SFDVKD in the germline V gene. V was cut by 4 bases and J by 13 bases, with 16 bases left in between. The CDR3 sequence: CATSDAALGAQFF. The CDR3 nucleotides are TGTGCCACCAGTGACGCTGCATTAGGGGCACAGTTCTTC.

This clonotype has more than one count but fewer than ten. This chain links TRBV7-2 with TRBJ1-1; D uncertain. This CDR3 has 13 residues. Germline-derived CDR1 and CDR2 are SGHTA and FQGNSA. V lost 2 bases, J lost 3 bases, and 7 bases lay in between. The CDR3 nucleotides are TGTGCCAGCAGCTTACTACGGTACACTGAAGCTTTCTTT. Protein product: CASSLLRYTEAFF.

The CDR3 region is CASNRGGYGYTF. For the CDR3, the DNA is TGTGCCAGCAACAGGGGTGGCTATGGCTACACCTTC. The rearrangement joins TRBV27 to TRBJ1-2; 7 positions match TRBD1. In germline, CDR1 is MNHEY, CDR2 SMNVEV (reference sequence). Unmatched junction bases numbered 3, after V lost 7 bases and J lost 4 bases. This CDR3 has 12 amino acids.

This chain connects TRBV12-3 or TRBV12-4 to TRBJ2-1; TRBD1 matches at 9 bases. The V gene end was trimmed by 6 bases and the J gene end by 5 bases; junction bases not matched to a gene: 8. The CDR3 loop spans 15 amino acids. The CDR3 spells CASRYDRGGHNEQFF. CDR3 DNA: TGTGCCAGCAGATATGACAGGGGGGGACACAATGAGCAGTTCTTC.

The chain joins TRBV5-6 to TRBJ1-1; 7 positions agree with TRBD1. Germline CDR1 and CDR2: SGHDT and YYEEEE. Trimming removed 2 bases from V and 0 bases from J; junction bases left unmatched: 4. This CDR3 is 15 amino acids long. The CDR3 loop reads CASSFYDRVNTEAFF. The DNA for the CDR3 is TGTGCCAGCAGCTTCTATGACAGGGTGAACACTGAAGCTTTCTTT. Combining the CDR3 with reference TRBV5-6 and TRBJ1-1 gives the whole variable domain DAGVTQSPTHLIKTRGQQVTLRCSPKSGHDTVSWYQQALGQGPQFIFQYYEEEERQRGNFPDRFSGHQFPNYSSELNVNALLLGDSALYLCASSFYDRVNTEAFFGQGTRLTVV.

CDR3 loop: CASSEEPTGSSYEQYF. In DNA, the CDR3 is TGCGCCAGCAGTGAGGAACCGACAGGGAGCTCCTACGAGCAGTACTTC. The chain employs TRBV10-1 and TRBJ2-7, with 7 bases identical to TRBD1. CDR1 is WNHNN and CDR2 is SYGVQD in the germline V gene (reference sequence). The CDR3 runs 16 residues. With V trimmed by 2 bases and J by 0 bases, 7 bases remained unmatched.

This clonotype was observed at least ten times. The chain is built from TRBV5-1 and TRBJ2-3; D ambiguous. The germline V gene encodes CDR1 SGHRS and CDR2 YFSETQ. The CDR3 loop spans 13 amino acids. Trimming took 0 bases from V and 4 from J, leaving 6 bases between them. The CDR3 reads CASSLVGADTQYF. In DNA, the CDR3 is TGCGCCAGCAGCTTGGTCGGTGCAGATACGCAGTATTTT. Complete variable domain (other parts from reference TRBV5-1 and TRBJ2-3): KAGVTQTPRYLIKTRGQQVTLSCSPISGHRSVSWYQQTPGQGLQFLFEYFSETQRNKGNFPGRFSGRQFSNSRSEMNVSTLELGDSALYLCASSLVGADTQYFGPGTRLTVL.

The genes are TRBV4-1 and TRBJ1-1; D ambiguous. CDR3 size: 12 residues. Germline loops: CDR1 MGHRA, CDR2 YSYEKL. Trimming removed 3 bases from V and 11 bases from J, with 13 bases in between. CDR3 residues: CASSHGPSEAFF. The CDR3 region has the DNA TGCGCCAGCAGCCACGGGCCGTCGGAGGCTTTCTTT.

V and J are TRBV19 and TRBJ2-1; 9 bases are a match to TRBD2. Germline V gene sequence: CDR1 LNHDA, CDR2 SQIVND (reference sequence). V shed 5 bases, J shed 4 bases, and the junction held 6 bases outside the gene matches. The CDR3 is made up of 15 amino acids. Here the CDR3 DNA reads TGTGCCAGTAGTTCCGAGCGGGAGGTTTACAATGAGCAGTTCTTC. This gives the protein CASSSEREVYNEQFF.

This clonotype was detected a few times. The CDR3 is CASSLQGGGQFF. The CDR3 DNA reads TGTGCCAGCAGCTTACAGGGGGGAGGGCAGTTCTTC. The chain couples TRBV7-9 to TRBJ2-1; weak D call: TRBD1 (7 bases). Trimming took 2 bases from V and 12 from J, leaving 11 bases between them. There are 12 residues in the CDR3. Germline CDR1 SEHNR, CDR2 FQNEAQ (reference sequence).

The chain employs TRBV5-1 and TRBJ1-5; no firm D call. The ends were cut back, 0 bases at V and 7 bases at J, with 14 bases in the middle. The CDR3 spans 15 residues. The germline gives CDR1 SGHRS, CDR2 YFSETQ. This CDR3 is CASSLGGNEAQPQHF. As DNA, the CDR3 is TGCGCCAGCAGCTTGGGGGGAAATGAAGCCCAGCCCCAGCATTTT.

This clonotype was observed a few times. CDR3 sequence (DNA): TGCAGTGCTGACCGGGACACCACCCGTGAGACCCAGTACTTC. Amino acid sequence: CSADRDTTRETQYF. The J gene is TRBJ2-5, the V gene TRBV20-1, with a tentative D call TRBD1 (6 bases). Trimming shortened V by 5 bases and J by 5 bases, and 18 bases separated the two germline ends. The CDR3 is 14 amino acids. Germline V gene lookup returns CDR1 DFQATT and CDR2 SNEGSKA (reference sequence).

The rearrangement uses TRBV7-9 and TRBJ2-1; 14 bases match TRBD2. The germline V gene encodes CDR1 SEHNR and CDR2 FQNEAQ (reference sequence). V lost 4 bases to trimming and J lost 1 base; unmatched junction nucleotides: 6. The CDR3 has 18 amino acids. The CDR3 DNA is TGTGCCAGCAGCTCGACTAGCGGGAGGGCCCCGTCCTACAATGAGCAGTTCTTC. Translation: CASSSTSGRAPSYNEQFF.

The rearrangement joins TRBV7-3 to TRBJ2-1; the match to TRBD2 covers 10 bases. Germline lookup yields CDR1 SGHTA and CDR2 FQGTGA. V gave up 5 bases and J gave up 2 bases; unmatched junction bases: 6. The CDR3 totals 16 residues. CDR3 protein: CASSHVAGGTYNEQFF. The CDR3, as DNA: TGTGCCAGCAGCCACGTAGCGGGGGGCACCTACAATGAGCAGTTCTTC. Combining the CDR3 with reference TRBV7-3 and TRBJ2-1 gives the whole variable domain GAGVSQTPSNKVTEKGKYVELRCDPISGHTALYWYRQSLGQGPEFLIYFQGTGAADDSGLPNDRFFAVRPEGSVSTLKIQRTERGDSAVYLCASSHVAGGTYNEQFFGPGTRLTVL.

V is TRBV4-3 and J is TRBJ1-2, with TRBD1 as a possible D gene (5 bases). Germline lookup yields CDR1 LGHNA and CDR2 YSLEER. The V gene lost 4 bases and the J gene lost 7 bases, with 16 bases spanning the gap. CDR3 length equals 14 residues. The CDR3 protein is CASSRQTVTGGYTF. DNA of the CDR3: TGCGCCAGCAGCCGCCAGACAGTAACGGGTGGCTACACCTTC.

The chain recombines TRBV10-3 with TRBJ2-7, with D possibly TRBD2 on 6 matching bases. The germline V and J ends were trimmed by 5 bases and 1 base, with 6 bases remaining between them. Germline V gene sequence: CDR1 ENHRY, CDR2 SYGVKD. This CDR3 is 12 amino acids long. CDR3 sequence reads: CAISRGSYEQYF. DNA for the CDR3: TGTGCCATCAGTCGGGGGTCCTACGAGCAGTACTTC.

This sequence joins TRBV14 and TRBJ2-7; 8 bases match TRBD1. Germline CDR1 and CDR2: SGHDN and FVKESK. The CDR3 covers 14 residues. V shed 3 bases, J shed 5 bases, and the junction held 6 bases outside the gene matches. Here the CDR3 DNA reads TGTGCCAGCAGCCAGGTCCAGGGGGCAGACGAGCAGTACTTC. Amino acid sequence: CASSQVQGADEQYF.

The chain links TRBV6-1 to TRBJ2-2; D is unclear. The germline CDR1 and CDR2 sequences are MNHNS and SASEGT. Between the trimmed V and J ends, which lost 7 bases and 0 bases, there was a span of 15 bases. The length of the CDR3 is 16 residues. The CDR3 region is CASTNRLYANTGELFF. The CDR3 DNA sequence: TGTGCCAGCACTAACCGGCTCTACGCGAACACCGGGGAGCTGTTTTTT.

This clonotype was seen a few times. The chain uses TRBV5-1 and TRBJ2-2; TRBD2 might be the D (7 bases). Germline assignment: CDR1 SGHRS and CDR2 YFSETQ. The length of the CDR3 is 15 residues. The V and J ends lost 4 bases and 3 bases respectively, with 13 bases between them. The CDR3 sequence: CASSSGGADTGELFF. CDR3 sequence (DNA): TGCGCCAGCAGCAGTGGGGGGGCCGACACCGGGGAGCTGTTTTTT.

V and J are TRBV11-3 and TRBJ2-1, with 9 bases matching TRBD2. The V and J ends lost 5 bases and 7 bases, in that order; junction bases with no gene match: 9. The germline V gene encodes CDR1 SGHNT and CDR2 YENEEA. The CDR3 has 15 residues. CDR3: CASSQNGLARNEQFF. The DNA for the CDR3 is TGTGCCAGCAGCCAGAATGGACTAGCGAGGAATGAGCAGTTCTTC.